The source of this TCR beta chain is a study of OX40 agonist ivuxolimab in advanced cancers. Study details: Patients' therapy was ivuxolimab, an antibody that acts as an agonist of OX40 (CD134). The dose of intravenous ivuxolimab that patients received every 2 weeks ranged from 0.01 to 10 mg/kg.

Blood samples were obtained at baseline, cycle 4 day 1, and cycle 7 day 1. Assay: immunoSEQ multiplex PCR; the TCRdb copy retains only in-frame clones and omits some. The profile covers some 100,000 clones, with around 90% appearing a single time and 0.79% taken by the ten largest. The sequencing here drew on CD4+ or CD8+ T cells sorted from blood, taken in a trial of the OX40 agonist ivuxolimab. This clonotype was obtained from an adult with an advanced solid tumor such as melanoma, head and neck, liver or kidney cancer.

DNA for the CDR3: TGTGCCAGCAGTTACTCGGGCGGGTTGGGGTACGAGCAGTACTTC. Translation: CASSYSGGLGYEQYF. V and J are TRBV6-5 and TRBJ2-7, with a tentative D call TRBD2 (5 bases). The CDR3 spans 15 residues. CDR1 is MNHEY, CDR2 SVGAGI, per germline. The V end lost 0 bases, the J end lost 4 bases, and 13 bases lay between the germline ends.